The rows below give T cell receptor beta chains drawn from one sample of a study of T-cell reconstitution after alpha-beta-depleted transplantation in children. Using its own MiXCR run on the PCR reads, TCRdb lists one record per CDR3 protein. This table holds some 240,000 distinct CDR3 sequences, 9.5% to 15% found once. Sequenced here: PBMCs from the stem cell graft donor, sampled from the stem cell graft. The origin of the receptors is a human donor who donated a stem cell graft to a child with acute lymphoblastic leukemia. CDR3s include the opening cysteine and the closing phenylalanine or tryptophan. Fields, in order: J gene, clone size, V gene, D gene, CDR3 protein, CDR3 DNA. D genes are given only for firm matches. Clone size, where shown, is once, few, many, or a class for clones that have expanded.

TRBJ2-7 - TRBV5-1 TRBD1 CASSVYGTGAGEQYF TGCGCCAGCAGCGTGTACGGGACAGGGGCCGGCGAGCAGTACTTC
TRBJ2-5 many TRBV7-2 - CASSLARTPYQETQYF TGTGCCAGCAGCTTAGCGAGAACACCGTACCAAGAGACCCAGTACTTC
TRBJ2-1 few TRBV7-6 TRBD2 CASSLTSGRARVQFF TGTGCCAGCAGCTTGACTAGCGGGAGGGCCCGGGTGCAGTTCTTC
TRBJ1-5 - TRBV12-3/TRBV12-4 TRBD1 CASSSGDRVGQPQHF TGTGCCAGCAGTTCGGGGGACAGGGTTGGACAGCCCCAGCATTTT
TRBJ2-1 many TRBV27 TRBD1 CASSRTGGSFDEQFF TGTGCCAGCAGCCGGACAGGGGGTAGTTTCGATGAGCAGTTCTTC
TRBJ2-1 many TRBV7-2 TRBD1 CASSLRTGGRNEQFF TGTGCCAGCAGCCTAAGGACAGGGGGGCGCAATGAGCAGTTCTTC
TRBJ2-1 many TRBV10-3 TRBD1 CAIRTGGWNEQFF TGTGCCATACGGACAGGGGGCTGGAATGAGCAGTTCTTC
TRBJ1-2 many TRBV5-1 - CASSSIPDNNYGYTF TGCGCCAGCAGCTCCATACCGGACAACAACTATGGCTACACCTTC
TRBJ2-1 many TRBV29-1 - CSAPRGSSYNEQFF TGCAGCGCCCCCCGAGGGAGCTCCTACAATGAGCAGTTCTTC
TRBJ1-5 - TRBV28 - CASSLFGNNQPQHF TGTGCCAGCAGTTTATTCGGGAACAATCAGCCCCAGCATTTT
TRBJ2-1 many TRBV12-3/TRBV12-4 - CASSFDGGEQFF TGTGCCAGCAGTTTTGACGGGGGAGAGCAGTTCTTC
TRBJ2-7 - TRBV6-2/TRBV6-3 - CASKSEQAIDEQYF TGTGCCAGCAAGTCGGAACAGGCGATAGACGAGCAGTACTTC
TRBJ2-3 many TRBV20-1 - CSATSPSTDTQYF TGCAGTGCTACCTCACCCTCCACAGATACGCAGTATTTT
TRBJ1-3 - TRBV15 - CATSREAGLSGNTIYF TGTGCCACCAGCAGAGAGGCGGGACTCTCTGGAAACACCATATATTTT
TRBJ2-3 many TRBV28 TRBD2 CASNNSGKAPADTQYF TGTGCCAGCAATAATAGCGGGAAAGCGCCCGCAGATACGCAGTATTTT
TRBJ2-1 many TRBV5-1 - CASSLDRREQFF TGCGCCAGCAGCTTGGACCGCCGAGAGCAGTTCTTC
TRBJ2-3 many TRBV3-1 - CASSQITDTQYF TGTGCCAGCAGCCAAATCACAGATACGCAGTATTTT
TRBJ1-1 many TRBV20-1 - CSASDQGLNTEAFF TGCAGTGCTAGTGATCAGGGTCTGAACACTGAAGCTTTCTTT
TRBJ2-7 many TRBV29-1 TRBD2 CSEREHVYEQYF TGCAGCGAGCGGGAGCACGTTTACGAGCAGTACTTC
TRBJ2-5 many TRBV28 TRBD2 CASSPDSGRETQYF TGTGCCAGCAGTCCGGATAGCGGGAGGGAGACCCAGTACTTC
TRBJ2-7 many TRBV12-3/TRBV12-4 TRBD2 CASSIAGHSTSYEQYF TGTGCCAGCAGTATAGCGGGTCACTCAACATCCTACGAGCAGTACTTC
TRBJ2-5 many TRBV5-1 TRBD1 CASSIGQGQTQYF TGCGCCAGCAGCATTGGACAGGGCCAGACCCAGTACTTC
TRBJ2-5 many TRBV6-5 - CASSPTGVETQYF TGTGCCAGCAGTCCCACAGGAGTGGAGACCCAGTACTTC
TRBJ1-6 many TRBV28 - CASSPDSSPLHF TGTGCCAGCAGCCCCGACAGTTCACCCCTCCACTTT
TRBJ2-1 many TRBV7-4 - CASSLAGWCEFF TGTGCCAGCAGCTTAGCAGGCTGGTGCGAGTTCTTC
TRBJ2-1 many TRBV28 - CASRPSGNRNNEQFF TGTGCCAGCAGGCCCTCCGGGAACCGAAACAATGAGCAGTTCTTC
TRBJ2-1 many TRBV5-1 TRBD2 CASRAGLAGINEQFF TGCGCCAGCAGAGCCGGACTAGCGGGAATCAATGAGCAGTTCTTC
TRBJ1-3 many TRBV7-2 - CASSLVQPVGTIYF TGTGCCAGCAGCTTAGTACAACCCGTGGGAACCATATATTTT
TRBJ2-4 many TRBV7-2 - CASSLSDSKNIQYF TGTGCCAGCAGCTTGTCGGACTCCAAAAACATTCAGTACTTC
TRBJ2-2 many TRBV12-3/TRBV12-4 TRBD2 CASSGLAGNTGELFF TGTGCCAGCAGCGGACTAGCGGGGAACACCGGGGAGCTGTTTTTT
TRBJ2-1 - TRBV5-1 - CASSLVGWLYNEQFF TGCGCCAGCAGCTTGGTAGGGTGGTTATACAATGAGCAGTTCTTC
TRBJ2-5 few TRBV19 TRBD1 CASRPGGRDRSETQYF TGTGCCAGTAGACCTGGGGGCCGGGACAGGTCAGAGACCCAGTACTTC
TRBJ1-2 many TRBV4-3 - CASSQFITGANYGYTF TGCGCCAGCAGCCAATTTATTACAGGAGCTAACTATGGCTACACCTTC
TRBJ1-3 few TRBV10-3 - CAISDVSGSSGNTIYF TGTGCCATCAGTGATGTTTCAGGGTCCTCTGGAAACACCATATATTTT
TRBJ1-2 many TRBV20-1 TRBD1 CSGNSGTAYGYTF TGCAGTGGTAATTCCGGGACAGCCTATGGCTACACCTTC
TRBJ2-2 many TRBV5-1 TRBD2 CASSSKAGGPYTGELFF TGCGCCAGCAGCTCGAAAGCGGGAGGGCCGTACACCGGGGAGCTGTTTTTT
TRBJ1-1 many TRBV4-1 - CASSLLRDGNTEAFF TGCGCCAGCAGCCTCCTCCGGGACGGGAACACTGAAGCTTTCTTT
TRBJ1-2 many TRBV15 TRBD1 CATSRGGQETSYGYTF TGTGCCACCAGCAGAGGCGGACAGGAGACATCCTATGGCTACACCTTC
TRBJ2-1 - TRBV20-1 TRBD2 CCASGTSGISYNEQFF TGCTGTGCTTCCGGGACTAGCGGGATTTCCTACAATGAGCAGTTCTTC
TRBJ2-7 many TRBV24-1 - CATSDPPTYEQYF TGTGCCACCAGTGATCCACCGACCTACGAGCAGTACTTC
TRBJ2-3 - TRBV5-1 TRBD2 CASSVQTSGTTDTQYF TGCGCCAGCAGCGTCCAGACTAGCGGGACCACAGATACGCAGTATTTT
TRBJ2-5 many TRBV7-3 TRBD2 CASSNGGYQETQYF TGTGCCAGCAGCAACGGGGGGTACCAAGAGACCCAGTACTTC
TRBJ2-1 many TRBV3-1 TRBD1 CASRTDTGVGSYNEQFF TGTGCCAGCAGGACCGACACAGGGGTGGGGTCCTACAATGAGCAGTTCTTC
TRBJ2-5 many TRBV29-1 - CSGGGGTQYF TGCAGCGGTGGGGGAGGGACCCAGTACTTC
TRBJ2-3 many TRBV7-9 - CASSSWVTTDTQYF TGTGCCAGCAGCTCCTGGGTAACCACAGATACGCAGTATTTT
TRBJ1-4 many TRBV5-5 TRBD1 CASSYDRGDEKLFF TGTGCCAGCAGCTACGACAGGGGGGACGAAAAACTGTTTTTT